The source of this TCR beta chain is a study of T cell repertoires in cytomegalovirus infection. Study summary: Both CMV infection and a matching HLA type were indicated by public TCR beta signatures. Broader study findings: Dominant in the ex vivo response were TCR beta clonotypes restricted by HLA-C and specific for CMV. Carriers of CMV and the relevant HLA type were discriminated by public TCR beta frequency.

TCRdb reprocessed the reads with MiXCR, giving one entry per CDR3 protein. The sample has around 500,000 distinct CDR3 sequences; approximately 46% are singletons. A remark on this clonotype: Its antigen is unidentified.

Trimming left V 6 bases short and J 2 bases short, with 20 bases between. This CDR3 is 15 amino acids long. Germline V CDR1 and CDR2: DFQATT, SNEGSKA (reference sequence). The TCR sequence derives from a human donor in good health (CMV status not recorded). Some clones in this sample may be carry-over from other donors' samples. This specimen was cultured PBMCs, taken from culture after CMV antigen stimulation. The chain combines TRBV20-1 with TRBJ2-7, with D perhaps assigned TRBD1 or TRBD2 (5 bases each). DNA for the CDR3: TGCAGTGCCAGAAAAAAAGGGACGGCCACCTACGAGCAGTACTTC. This gives the protein CSARKKGTATYEQYF.